The 14 T cell receptor beta chains in this list originate from one sample, sequenced in a study of spatial heterogeneity in lung cancer. TCRdb recomputed calls from the 5' RACE reads with MiXCR, one row per CDR3 protein. There are about 85,000 distinct CDR3 sequences in the sample; approximately 20% occur only once, and 5% to 7.5% lies in the top ten. Time point specified: sample taken at primary tumor resection. The authors sequenced whole RNA from tumor, nontumor lung or frozen PBMC without sorting. Sequenced here: PBMCs, sampled at surgery. The receptors come from a male donor with early-stage non-small cell lung cancer.

CDR3 DNA: TGTGCCAGCAGTCACATCGTAGCGGGAGGGTCGGGTACGCAGTATTTT. This codes for CASSHIVAGGSGTQYF. J is TRBJ2-3 and V is TRBV6-6; 11 positions agree with TRBD2. The V and J ends lost 5 bases and 8 bases, in that order; junction bases with no gene match: 12. The CDR3 has 16 residues. Germline assignment: CDR1 MNHNY and CDR2 SVGAGI (reference sequence).

The rearrangement uses TRBV5-6 and TRBJ1-5; no firm D call. The V gene lost 1 base and the J gene lost 0 bases, with 5 bases spanning the gap. Germline V CDR1 and CDR2: SGHDT, YYEEEE. This CDR3 contains 14 residues. CDR3 sequence reads: CASSLLYSNQPQHF. The CDR3 bases are TGTGCCAGCAGCTTGCTGTATAGCAATCAGCCCCAGCATTTT.

This sequence joins TRBV5-1 and TRBJ2-1; TRBD2 is a possible D gene (5 bases). Germline lookup yields CDR1 SGHRS and CDR2 YFSETQ. Trimming took off 0 bases at V and 3 bases at J, with 13 bases between the two ends. The CDR3 has 16 residues. CDR3 coding DNA: TGCGCCAGCAGCTTGGGTGGGCGGGTAGTCTACAATGAGCAGTTCTTC. Translated, it gives CASSLGGRVVYNEQFF. The full variable domain, with the rest looked up from reference TRBV5-1 and TRBJ2-1, is KAGVTQTPRYLIKTRGQQVTLSCSPISGHRSVSWYQQTPGQGLQFLFEYFSETQRNKGNFPGRFSGRQFSNSRSEMNVSTLELGDSALYLCASSLGGRVVYNEQFFGPGTRLTVL.

This clonotype was detected ten times or more. This chain connects TRBV20-1 to TRBJ2-1; 12 bases align to TRBD2. This CDR3 is 15 amino acids long. The J segment lost 3 bases and the V segment lost 3 bases, leaving 3 bases of the junction unmatched. CDR1 is DFQATT and CDR2 is SNEGSKA in the germline V gene (reference sequence). The CDR3 region is CSASVTSGGYNEQFF. The CDR3 region has the DNA TGCAGTGCTAGTGTGACTAGCGGGGGCTACAATGAGCAGTTCTTC.

The chain carries TRBV7-2 and TRBJ2-3; TRBD2 aligns across 8 bases. This CDR3 is 15 amino acids long. V lost 3 bases, J lost 4 bases, and 6 bases stayed unmatched. Germline CDR1 SGHTA, CDR2 FQGNSA. This CDR3 is CASSLNGGAADTQYF. The CDR3 coding sequence is TGTGCCAGCAGCTTGAACGGGGGGGCCGCAGATACGCAGTATTTT.

This clonotype was seen a few times. This rearrangement joins TRBV7-2 to TRBJ1-5; D is undetermined. V was trimmed by 3 bases and J by 0 bases, leaving 3 bases between them. CDR1 is SGHTA, CDR2 FQGNSA, per germline. The CDR3 has 13 amino acids. The CDR3 bases are TGTGCCAGCAGCTTCAATAGCAATCAGCCCCAGCATTTT. It yields the protein CASSFNSNQPQHF.

This clonotype was counted only a few times. The chain recombines TRBV3-1 with TRBJ2-1; no reliable D call. V was shortened by 0 bases and J by 9 bases, with 18 bases between the two germline ends. The CDR3 totals 16 residues. The germline CDR1 and CDR2 sequences are LGHDT and YNNKEL (reference sequence). The CDR3 coding sequence is TGTGCCAGCAGCCAAGATCGCAGGCCGATCCCCCCTGAGCAGTTCTTC. It codes for CASSQDRRPIPPEQFF.

A single count supports this clonotype. The V gene is TRBV2, the J gene TRBJ2-3; no clear D gene. Germline V CDR1 and CDR2: SNHLY, FYNNEI. The CDR3 extends over 13 amino acids. The V end lost 1 base, the J end lost 9 bases, and 11 bases lay between the germline ends. The CDR3 protein is CASSEEDSQTQYF. The CDR3 nucleotides are TGTGCCAGCAGTGAAGAAGATAGCCAGACGCAGTATTTT.

This clonotype has only one observation. The chain carries TRBV5-1 and TRBJ2-7; TRBD2 matches 8 bases. The CDR3 runs to 16 residues. CDR1 and CDR2 from the germline V gene are SGHRS and YFSETQ. V dropped 3 bases and J dropped 0; count of bases not matched to a gene: 8. CDR3 DNA sequence: TGCGCCAGCAGCTACGCTAGCGGGCAGAGCTCCTACGAGCAGTACTTC. Its translation: CASSYASGQSSYEQYF.

This clonotype came up a few times. The chain employs TRBV19 and TRBJ1-3; D perhaps matches TRBD1 (5 bases). This CDR3 has 16 amino acids. V was trimmed by 7 bases and J by 3 bases, leaving 19 bases between them. Germline-derived CDR1 and CDR2 are LNHDA and SQIVND (reference sequence). The CDR3 DNA follows: TGTGCCAGTACCCAGGGCGTCCTCCACGGTGGAAACACCATATATTTT. Its protein product is CASTQGVLHGGNTIYF.

This clonotype has more than one count but fewer than ten. The chain carries TRBV14 and TRBJ1-1, with a weak D call TRBD1 (6 bases). Germline values: CDR1 SGHDN, CDR2 FVKESK. The V and J ends lost 1 base and 0 bases respectively, with 9 bases between them. There are 15 residues in the CDR3. The CDR3 coding sequence is TGTGCCAGCAGCCAAGTGCGGGGGCTGAACACTGAAGCTTTCTTT. This encodes CASSQVRGLNTEAFF.

In nucleotides, the CDR3 is TGCGCCAGCAGATTTACCCCTACCACAGGGGGCACCGGGGAGCTGTTTTTT. It translates to CASRFTPTTGGTGELFF. The chain employs TRBV5-1 and TRBJ2-2; TRBD1 matches at 8 bases. There are 17 residues in the CDR3. With V trimmed by 5 bases and J by 4 bases, 13 bases remained unmatched. CDR1 and CDR2 from the germline V gene are SGHRS and YFSETQ. Together with reference TRBV5-1 and TRBJ2-2, the CDR3 gives the full variable domain: KAGVTQTPRYLIKTRGQQVTLSCSPISGHRSVSWYQQTPGQGLQFLFEYFSETQRNKGNFPGRFSGRQFSNSRSEMNVSTLELGDSALYLCASRFTPTTGGTGELFFGEGSRLTVL.

This clonotype was seen once. The CDR3 sequence is CASSFGPGELFF. CDR3 sequence (DNA): TGTGCCAGCAGCTTTGGGCCCGGGGAGCTGTTTTTT. The chain is built from TRBV7-2 and TRBJ2-2, with unresolved D. Between the trimmed V and J ends, which lost 3 bases and 6 bases, there was a span of 5 bases. Germline V lookup: CDR1 SGHTA, CDR2 FQGNSA. The CDR3 has 12 amino acids. The variable domain in full, completed from reference TRBV7-2 and TRBJ2-2, reads GAGVSQSPSNKVTEKGKDVELRCDPISGHTALYWYRQSLGQGLEFLIYFQGNSAPDKSGLPSDRFSAERTGGSVSTLTIQRTQQEDSAVYLCASSFGPGELFFGEGSRLTVL.

The chain links TRBV9 to TRBJ2-3; D not resolved. CDR1 and CDR2 (germline): SGDLS, YYNGEE. The CDR3 totals 15 residues. The ends were cut back, 0 bases at V and 0 bases at J, with 8 bases in the middle. The CDR3 here is CASSVGSDSTDTQYF. DNA for the CDR3: TGTGCCAGCAGCGTAGGGAGCGATAGCACAGATACGCAGTATTTT.